This T cell receptor (beta chain) was captured by sequencing in a study of response to subunit inactivated influenza vaccine. The length of the CDR3 is 13 residues. The ends were cut back, 2 bases at V and 4 bases at J, with 8 bases in the middle. General study points: After each seasonal influenza vaccination, few new T cells are recruited, the authors suggested.

One entry per CDR3 protein, called by TCRdb with MiXCR from the RT-PCR reads. The repertoire holds 650,000 to 850,000 distinct CDR3 sequences, 14% seen once, with around 7.3% in the top ten. With respect to this clonotype: As yet, its antigen is unknown.

The TCR originated in a man in his fifties who received an inactivated influenza vaccine. The V gene is TRBV12-3 or TRBV12-4, the J gene TRBJ2-5; D ambiguous. The source was PBMCs from blood, collected 14 days before vaccination. CDR3 coding DNA: TGTGCCAGCAGTTTAAATGATGGAGAGACCCAGTACTTC. Amino acid sequence: CASSLNDGETQYF.